The 17 T cell receptor beta chains below all came from one sample that was sequenced in a study of vaccination and CD4 T cells after COVID-19. The study sequenced cultured CD4+ T cell DNA using the Oncomine TCR Beta short-read assay. TCRdb re-derived calls from the PCR reads in MiXCR, one entry per CDR3 protein. Found here are 20,000 to 25,000 distinct CDR3 sequences, 65% to 80% of them singletons; the top ten hold 3.5% to 4.5%. Their target antigens are unknown. Indicated treatment: approximately nine-day PBMC culture with coronavirus spike peptide pools or control peptides (ViraFEST assay). The sequencing sample was made of CD4+ T cells from blood, cultured in vitro. These receptors originate from a human donor who had recovered from COVID-19.

The genes are TRBV7-2 and TRBJ2-2; 7 positions match TRBD1. The J segment lost 6 bases and the V segment lost 5 bases, leaving 9 bases of the junction unmatched. Germline values: CDR1 SGHTA, CDR2 FQGNSA. The CDR3 spans 15 residues. In DNA form, the CDR3 reads TGTGCCAGCAGCGACGGGACAGTAGGTCCCGGGGAGCTGTTTTTT. Translating gives CASSDGTVGPGELFF.

V usage is TRBV20-1 and J usage is TRBJ2-1; TRBD2 matches at 8 bases. The junction had 15 bases not matched to a gene; V was cut back by 2 bases and J by 0 bases. The germline V gene encodes CDR1 DFQATT and CDR2 SNEGSKA (reference sequence). The CDR3 extends over 19 amino acids. Here the CDR3 reads CSARNPSLAALSSYNEQFF. DNA for the CDR3: TGCAGTGCTAGAAATCCCTCACTAGCGGCCTTAAGCTCCTACAATGAGCAGTTCTTC.

This chain links TRBV24-1 with TRBJ1-5; D unresolved. The CDR3 consists of 10 residues. V lost 7 bases and J lost 6, with 3 bases in between. Germline-derived CDR1 and CDR2 are KGHDR and SFDVKD. The CDR3 reads CATRVQPQHF. DNA for the CDR3: TGTGCCACCAGGGTTCAGCCCCAGCATTTT.

This clonotype came up once. This chain connects TRBV24-1 to TRBJ2-3; D may be TRBD1 or TRBD2 (5 bases each). Per germline, CDR1 KGHDR and CDR2 SFDVKD. The CDR3 sequence is 13 residues long. V lost 9 bases and J lost 3, with 12 bases in between. The CDR3 DNA follows: TGTGCCACCCGTGTGGGGGAAACAGATACGCAGTATTTT. Encoded protein: CATRVGETDTQYF.

V gene TRBV7-3 combines with J gene TRBJ2-2; weak D call: TRBD2 (7 bases). Germline values: CDR1 SGHTA, CDR2 FQGTGA. V was cut by 5 bases and J by 4 bases, with 17 bases left in between. The CDR3 length is 16 residues. The CDR3 sequence is CASSLRGGGTTGELFF. In DNA form, the CDR3 reads TGTGCCAGCAGCCTCCGGGGCGGGGGCACCACCGGGGAGCTGTTTTTT.

This clonotype was counted only a few times. The chain uses TRBV27 and TRBJ1-6, with TRBD1 as a possible D gene (6 bases). Germline CDR1 is MNHEY and CDR2 is SMNVEV (reference sequence). The CDR3 spans 15 residues. Trimming stripped 8 bases from V and 10 bases from J, with 21 bases between. The CDR3 spells CASSDRGPYTSPLHF. CDR3 DNA sequence: TGTGCCAGCTCGGACCGGGGGCCTTACACCTCACCCCTCCACTTT.

This sequence joins TRBV30 and TRBJ2-7; D ambiguous. Trimming took 4 bases from V and 7 from J, leaving 17 bases between them. CDR1 GTSNPN and CDR2 SVGIG come from the germline V gene (reference sequence). The CDR3 extends over 13 amino acids. The CDR3, as DNA: TGTGCCTGGACCCGGCCACCTCTGAGGGAGCAGTACTTC. Its protein product is CAWTRPPLREQYF.

The chain carries TRBV19 and TRBJ1-2; tentative D call: TRBD1 (6 bases). The V end was cut by 5 bases, the J end by 4 bases, with 14 bases between. There are 14 residues in the CDR3. Germline CDR1 is LNHDA and CDR2 is SQIVND (reference sequence). The CDR3 reads CASSPGGSSYGYTF. CDR3 bases: TGTGCCAGTAGTCCCGGGGGCAGTTCCTATGGCTACACCTTC.

The chain carries TRBV20-1 and TRBJ2-7; D may match TRBD1 or TRBD2 (5 bases each). This CDR3 has 14 residues. CDR1 is DFQATT, CDR2 SNEGSKA, per germline (reference sequence). V was shortened by 5 bases and J by 5 bases, with 19 bases between the two germline ends. CDR3 sequence: CSALRTQGPHEQYF. The CDR3 DNA sequence: TGCAGTGCTTTACGGACCCAGGGACCCCACGAGCAGTACTTC.

The chain joins TRBV6-1 to TRBJ2-7; possibly TRBD1 for D (5 bases). Trimming pared 7 bases from V and 0 bases from J, leaving 16 bases between. Germline values: CDR1 MNHNS, CDR2 SASEGT. CDR3 size: 15 residues. CDR3 sequence (DNA): TGTGCCAGCATCAAAAGCCAGGGCCTCTCCTACGAGCAGTACTTC. This codes for CASIKSQGLSYEQYF.

CDR3 loop: CASSLSWGSSPLHF. Here the CDR3 DNA reads TGTGCCAGCAGCTTGAGCTGGGGGTCTTCACCCCTCCACTTT. The chain carries TRBV11-3 and TRBJ1-6; tentatively, D is TRBD1 (5 bases). Germline lookup yields CDR1 SGHNT and CDR2 YENEEA. The CDR3 is 14 residues long. V lost 3 bases, J lost 9 bases, and 12 bases lay in between.

The chain joins TRBV6-1 to TRBJ2-7; 9 bases are a match to TRBD1. With 0 bases clipped from V and 13 bases from J, the junction kept 4 bases outside the gene matches. Germline V gene sequence: CDR1 MNHNS, CDR2 SASEGT. There are 12 residues in the CDR3. The chain's CDR3 is CASSEARTGVYF. The CDR3 DNA is TGTGCCAGCAGTGAAGCTCGGACAGGGGTCTACTTC.

This chain connects TRBV21-1 to TRBJ1-5; TRBD1, the table's D call, lacks a check against the DNA. TRBV21-1 is deemed a pseudogene. The CDR3 contains 16 residues. For the CDR3, the DNA is TGTGCCAGCAGCAGTCCCGGGACAGGGTTTGCTCAGCCCCAGCATTTT. This encodes CASSSPGTGFAQPQHF.

V and J are TRBV28 and TRBJ1-5; 10 nucleotides agree with TRBD1. The trim removed 2 bases at V and 7 bases at J, leaving 8 bases unmatched. There are 16 residues in the CDR3. In germline, CDR1 is MDHEN, CDR2 SYDVKM. The CDR3 here is CASSLGTGALGQPQHF. Written as DNA, the CDR3 is TGTGCCAGCAGTTTAGGGACAGGGGCCTTAGGGCAGCCCCAGCATTTT. The full variable domain, completed using reference TRBV28 and TRBJ1-5, is DVKVTQSSRYLVKRTGEKVFLECVQDMDHENMFWYRQDPGLGLRLIYFSYDVKMKEKGDIPEGYSVSREKKERFSLILESASTNQTSMYLCASSLGTGALGQPQHFGDGTRLSIL.

This chain connects TRBV20-1 to TRBJ2-1, with 8 bases identical to TRBD2. The V and J ends lost 6 bases and 6 bases, in that order; junction bases with no gene match: 7. In germline, CDR1 is DFQATT, CDR2 SNEGSKA (reference sequence). This CDR3 comprises 13 residues. This chain's CDR3 is CSAPGTRTNEQFF. The CDR3 nucleotides read TGCAGTGCACCGGGGACTAGGACCAATGAGCAGTTCTTC.

This rearrangement joins TRBV20-1 to TRBJ1-1, with 9 bases matching TRBD1. The CDR3 extends over 16 amino acids. Germline assignment: CDR1 DFQATT and CDR2 SNEGSKA (reference sequence). V shed 2 bases and J 5 bases; nucleotides not matched to a gene: 12. CDR3 loop: CSARSTGGGSGTEAFF. The CDR3 nucleotides read TGCAGTGCTAGATCCACAGGGGGCGGTTCAGGGACTGAAGCTTTCTTT.

The V call is TRBV2, the J call TRBJ2-7, with 7 bases that match TRBD2. The CDR3 has 13 amino acids. V lost 4 bases and J lost 6; bases outside the gene matches: 6. Germline V CDR1 and CDR2: SNHLY, FYNNEI. CDR3 residues: CASSVMRGSEQYF. The CDR3 DNA reads TGTGCCAGCAGTGTCATGCGGGGGTCCGAGCAGTACTTC.